In its sample, the clone carrying this TCR beta chain was seen many times. Its matching antigen is unknown. The sample belongs to a study of T cells in Graves' hyperthyroidism and ophthalmopathy. The TCR beta CDR3 regions underwent amplification using RNA transcripts as the source. The HTBI set primed first-round TCR CDR3 RT-PCR. MiXCR, applied by TCRdb to the multiplex PCR reads, yields one record per CDR3 protein. The sample consists of hundreds of thousands of distinct CDR3 sequences, 15% to 20% of them appearing once. After removal of 5 bases from V and 6 bases from J, the junction contained 5 bases not matched to a gene. This CDR3 has 14 residues. Germline V gives CDR1 LNHDA, CDR2 SQIVND (reference sequence). Overall study results and limits: Blood also held most thyroid clonotypes expanded beyond 0.001.

Enrolled ophthalmopathy patients presented with a Clinical Activity Score of at least 3, a NOSPECS grade of at least 4, and disease duration under 3 months. Patients were excluded because of uncontrolled infection, other autoimmune disease, pregnancy or lactation. Clinicians diagnosed patients from clinical symptoms, serum thyroxine and TRAb, thyroid ultrasound and orbital computed tomography. The TCR comes from a woman aged 18-35 years with Graves' ophthalmopathy. The chain employs TRBV19 and TRBJ1-5; 9 bases agree with TRBD1. Source material: blood. CDR3 DNA sequence: TGTGCCAGTAGTGGGACAGGGTCCGGTCAGCCCCAGCATTTT. As protein: CASSGTGSGQPQHF.